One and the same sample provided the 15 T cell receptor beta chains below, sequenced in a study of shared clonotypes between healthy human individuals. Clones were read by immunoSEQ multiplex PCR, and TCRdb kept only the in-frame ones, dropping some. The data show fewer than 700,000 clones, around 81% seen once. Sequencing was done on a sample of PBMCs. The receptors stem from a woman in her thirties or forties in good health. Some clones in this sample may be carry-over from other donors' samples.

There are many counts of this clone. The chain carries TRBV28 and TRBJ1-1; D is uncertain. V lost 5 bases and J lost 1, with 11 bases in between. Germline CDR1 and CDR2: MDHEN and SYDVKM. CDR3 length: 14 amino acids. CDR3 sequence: CASSITWENTEAFF. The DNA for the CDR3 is TGTGCCAGCAGTATTACGTGGGAGAACACTGAAGCTTTCTTT.

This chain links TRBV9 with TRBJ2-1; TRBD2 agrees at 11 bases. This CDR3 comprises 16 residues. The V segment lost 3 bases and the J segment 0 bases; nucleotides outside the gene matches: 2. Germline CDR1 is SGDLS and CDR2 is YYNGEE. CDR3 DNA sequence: TGTGCCAGCAGCGCTAGCGGGAGGCCCTCCTACAATGAGCAGTTCTTC. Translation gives CASSASGRPSYNEQFF.

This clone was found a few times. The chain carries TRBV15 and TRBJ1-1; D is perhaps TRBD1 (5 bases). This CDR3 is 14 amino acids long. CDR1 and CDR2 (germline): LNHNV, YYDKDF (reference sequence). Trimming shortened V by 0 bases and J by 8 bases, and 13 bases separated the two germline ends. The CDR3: CATSRDGRAGEAFF. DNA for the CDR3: TGTGCCACCAGCAGAGACGGGCGGGCAGGGGAAGCTTTCTTT.

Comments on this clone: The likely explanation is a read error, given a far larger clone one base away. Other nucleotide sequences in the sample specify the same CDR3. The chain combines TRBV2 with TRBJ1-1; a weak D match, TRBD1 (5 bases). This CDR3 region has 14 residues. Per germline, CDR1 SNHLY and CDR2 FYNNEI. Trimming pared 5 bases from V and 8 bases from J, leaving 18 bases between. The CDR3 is CASSKETGSREAFF. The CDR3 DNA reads TGTGCCAGCAGTAAAGAAACAGGAAGTAGGGAAGCTTTCTTT.

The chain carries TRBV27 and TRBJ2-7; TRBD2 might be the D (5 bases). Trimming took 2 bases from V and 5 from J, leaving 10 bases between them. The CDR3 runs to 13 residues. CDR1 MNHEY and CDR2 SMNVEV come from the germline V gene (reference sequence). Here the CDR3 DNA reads TGTGCCAGCAGTTTAGGGAGTTCGGACGAGCAGTACTTC. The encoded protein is CASSLGSSDEQYF.

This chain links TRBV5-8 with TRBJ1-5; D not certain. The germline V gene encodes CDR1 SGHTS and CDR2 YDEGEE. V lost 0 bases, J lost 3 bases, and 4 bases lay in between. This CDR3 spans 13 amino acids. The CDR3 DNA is TGTGCCAGCAGCTTGGTATACAATCAGCCCCAGCATTTT. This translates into CASSLVYNQPQHF.

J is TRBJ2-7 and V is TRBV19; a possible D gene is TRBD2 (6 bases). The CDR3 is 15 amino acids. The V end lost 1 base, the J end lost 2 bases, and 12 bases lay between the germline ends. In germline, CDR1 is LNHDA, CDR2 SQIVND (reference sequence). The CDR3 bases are TGTGCCAGTAGTATAGCCTTGGAGGGCCCCTACGAGCAGTACTTC. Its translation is CASSIALEGPYEQYF.

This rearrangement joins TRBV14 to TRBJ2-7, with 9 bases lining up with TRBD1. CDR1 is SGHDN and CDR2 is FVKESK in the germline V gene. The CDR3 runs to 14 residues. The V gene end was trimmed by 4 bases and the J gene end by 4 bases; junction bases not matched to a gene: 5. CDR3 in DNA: TGTGCCAGCAGCCCGACAGGGGGAGGGTACGAGCAGTACTTC. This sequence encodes CASSPTGGGYEQYF. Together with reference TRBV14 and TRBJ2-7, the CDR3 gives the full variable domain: EAGVTQFPSHSVIEKGQTVTLRCDPISGHDNLYWYRRVMGKEIKFLLHFVKESKQDESGMPNNRFLAERTGGTYSTLKVQPAELEDSGVYFCASSPTGGGYEQYFGPGTRLTVT.

The CDR3 bases are TGTGCCAGCAGCTTGACTAGCGGGAGGATAGATACGCAGTATTTT. Its translation: CASSLTSGRIDTQYF. This chain uses TRBV7-3 with TRBJ2-3, with 13 nucleotides matching TRBD2. This CDR3 is 15 amino acids long. V was pared by 3 bases and J by 5 bases, with 2 bases of the junction left unmatched. Looked up from germline, CDR1 is SGHTA and CDR2 is FQGTGA.

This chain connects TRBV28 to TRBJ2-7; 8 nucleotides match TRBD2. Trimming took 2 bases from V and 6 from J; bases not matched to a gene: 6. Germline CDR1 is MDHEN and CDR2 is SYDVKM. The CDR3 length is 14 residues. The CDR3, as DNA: TGTGCCAGCAGTTTAGCGGGAGGAGTGGGCGAGCAGTACTTC. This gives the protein CASSLAGGVGEQYF.

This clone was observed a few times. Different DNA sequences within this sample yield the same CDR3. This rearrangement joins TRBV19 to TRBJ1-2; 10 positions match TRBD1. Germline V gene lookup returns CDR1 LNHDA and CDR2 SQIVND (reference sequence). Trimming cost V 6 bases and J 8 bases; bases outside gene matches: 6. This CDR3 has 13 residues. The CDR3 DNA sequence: TGTGCCAGTAGCAGGGACAGGGGTAGCGGCTACACCTTC. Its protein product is CASSRDRGSGYTF.

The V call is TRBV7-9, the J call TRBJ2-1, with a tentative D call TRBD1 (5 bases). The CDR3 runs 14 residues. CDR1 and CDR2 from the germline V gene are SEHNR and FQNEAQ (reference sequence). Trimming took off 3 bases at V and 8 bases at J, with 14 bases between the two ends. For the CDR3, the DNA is TGTGCCAGCAGCTTCCAGTCAGGGTTGGATGAGCAGTTCTTC. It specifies CASSFQSGLDEQFF.

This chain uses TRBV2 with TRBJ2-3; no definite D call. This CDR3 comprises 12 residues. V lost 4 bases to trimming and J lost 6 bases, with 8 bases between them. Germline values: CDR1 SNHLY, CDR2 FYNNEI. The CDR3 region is CASSVDWDTQYF. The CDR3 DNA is TGTGCCAGCAGTGTTGATTGGGATACGCAGTATTTT.

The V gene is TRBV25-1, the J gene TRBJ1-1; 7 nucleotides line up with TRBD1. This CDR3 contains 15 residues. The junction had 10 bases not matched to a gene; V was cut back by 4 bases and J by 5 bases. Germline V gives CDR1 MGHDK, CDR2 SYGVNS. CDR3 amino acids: CASSVSGGRGTEAFF. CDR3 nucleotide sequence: TGTGCCAGCAGTGTCTCAGGGGGACGAGGTACTGAAGCTTTCTTT.

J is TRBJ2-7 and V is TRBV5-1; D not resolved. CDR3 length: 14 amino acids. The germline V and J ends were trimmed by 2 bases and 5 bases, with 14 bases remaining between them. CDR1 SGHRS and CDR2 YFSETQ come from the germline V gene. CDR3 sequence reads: CASSFSYVAHEQYF. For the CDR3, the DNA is TGCGCCAGCAGCTTTTCGTATGTGGCCCACGAGCAGTACTTC.